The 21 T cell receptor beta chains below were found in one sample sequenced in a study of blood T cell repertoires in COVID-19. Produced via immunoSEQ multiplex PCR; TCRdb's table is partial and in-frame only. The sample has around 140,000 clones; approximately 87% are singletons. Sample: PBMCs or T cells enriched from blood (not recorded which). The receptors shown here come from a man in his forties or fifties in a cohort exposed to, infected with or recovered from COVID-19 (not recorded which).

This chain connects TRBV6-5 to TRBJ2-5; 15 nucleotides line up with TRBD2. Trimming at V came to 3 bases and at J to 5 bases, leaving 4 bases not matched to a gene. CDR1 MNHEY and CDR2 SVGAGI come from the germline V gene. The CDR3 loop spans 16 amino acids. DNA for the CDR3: TGTGCCAGCAGTTATGGACTAGCGGGAGGGCCGGAGACCCAGTACTTC. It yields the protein CASSYGLAGGPETQYF.

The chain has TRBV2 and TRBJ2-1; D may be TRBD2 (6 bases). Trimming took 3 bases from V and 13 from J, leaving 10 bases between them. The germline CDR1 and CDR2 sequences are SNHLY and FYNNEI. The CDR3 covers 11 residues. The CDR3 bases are TGTGCCAGCAGTGATCCGGGGGTACAGTTCTTC. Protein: CASSDPGVQFF.

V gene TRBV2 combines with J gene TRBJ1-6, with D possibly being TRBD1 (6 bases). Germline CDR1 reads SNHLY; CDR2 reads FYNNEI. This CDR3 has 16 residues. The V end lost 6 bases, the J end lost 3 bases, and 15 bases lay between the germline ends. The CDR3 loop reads CASRETGNLYNSPLHF. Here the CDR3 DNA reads TGTGCCAGCAGGGAAACAGGGAACCTCTATAATTCACCCCTCCACTTT.

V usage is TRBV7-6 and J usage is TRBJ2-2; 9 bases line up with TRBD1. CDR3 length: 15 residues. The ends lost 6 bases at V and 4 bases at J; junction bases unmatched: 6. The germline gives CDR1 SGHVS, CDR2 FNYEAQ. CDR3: CASSPGQGGTGELFF. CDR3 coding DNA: TGTGCCAGCAGTCCGGGACAGGGAGGCACCGGGGAGCTGTTTTTT.

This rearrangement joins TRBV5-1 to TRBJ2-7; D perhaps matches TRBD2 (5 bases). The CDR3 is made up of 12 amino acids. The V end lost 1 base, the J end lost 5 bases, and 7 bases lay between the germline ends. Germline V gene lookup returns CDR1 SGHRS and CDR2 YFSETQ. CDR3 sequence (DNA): TGCGCCAGCAGCTTGCCTAGCCACGAGCAGTACTTC. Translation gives CASSLPSHEQYF.

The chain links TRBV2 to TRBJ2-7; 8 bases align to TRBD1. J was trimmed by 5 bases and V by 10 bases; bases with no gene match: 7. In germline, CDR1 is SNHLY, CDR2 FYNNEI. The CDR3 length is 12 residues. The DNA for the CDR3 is TGTGCCAACGGACAGGGTAAAGACGAGCAGTACTTC. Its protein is CANGQGKDEQYF. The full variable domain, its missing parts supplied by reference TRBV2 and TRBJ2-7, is EPEVTQTPSHQVTQMGQEVILRCVPISNHLYFYWYRQILGQKVEFLVSFYNNEISEKSEIFDDQFSVERPDGSNFTLKIRSTKLEDSAMYFCANGQGKDEQYFGPGTRLTVT.

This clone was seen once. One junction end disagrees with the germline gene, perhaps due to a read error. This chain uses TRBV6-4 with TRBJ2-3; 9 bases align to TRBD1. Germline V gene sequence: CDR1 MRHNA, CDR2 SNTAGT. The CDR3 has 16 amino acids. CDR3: CASSKQGAVGTDTQYF. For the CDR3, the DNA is TGTGCCAGCAGTAAACAGGGGGCAGTCGGCACGGATACGCAGTATTTT.

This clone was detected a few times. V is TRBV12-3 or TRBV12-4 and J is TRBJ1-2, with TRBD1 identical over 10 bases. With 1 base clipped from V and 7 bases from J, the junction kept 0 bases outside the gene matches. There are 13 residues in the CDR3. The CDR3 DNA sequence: TGTGCCAGCAGTTTAGGGACAGGGGGTGGCTACACCTTC. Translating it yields CASSLGTGGGYTF.

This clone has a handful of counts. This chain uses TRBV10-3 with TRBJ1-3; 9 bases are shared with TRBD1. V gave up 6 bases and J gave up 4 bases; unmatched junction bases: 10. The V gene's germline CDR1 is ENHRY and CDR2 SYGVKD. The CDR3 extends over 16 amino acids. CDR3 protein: CAISPGQGMGGNTIYF. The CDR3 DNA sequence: TGTGCCATCAGCCCGGGACAGGGTATGGGAGGAAACACCATATATTTT.

CDR3 nucleotide sequence: TGTGCCATCAGTGACGGACAGGGAAGGAACTATGGCTACACCTTC. Amino acid sequence: CAISDGQGRNYGYTF. V gene TRBV10-3 combines with J gene TRBJ1-2; 8 nucleotides align to TRBD1. In germline, CDR1 is ENHRY, CDR2 SYGVKD. The CDR3 extends over 15 amino acids. Trimming took 3 bases from V and 2 from J; bases not matched to a gene: 5.

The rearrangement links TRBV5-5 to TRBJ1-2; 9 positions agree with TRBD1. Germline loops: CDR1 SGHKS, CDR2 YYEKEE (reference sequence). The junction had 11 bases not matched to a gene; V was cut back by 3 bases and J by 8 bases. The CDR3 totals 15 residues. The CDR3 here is CASSSLQGATGGYTF. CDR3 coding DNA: TGTGCCAGCAGCTCCCTACAGGGGGCTACTGGGGGCTACACCTTC.

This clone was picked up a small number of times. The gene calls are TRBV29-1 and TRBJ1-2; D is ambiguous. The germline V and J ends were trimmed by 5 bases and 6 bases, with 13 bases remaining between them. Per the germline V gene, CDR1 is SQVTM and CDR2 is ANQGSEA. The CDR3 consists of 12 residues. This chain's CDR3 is CSVSSRVDGYTF. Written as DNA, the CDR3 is TGCAGCGTTTCATCTCGGGTAGATGGCTACACCTTC.

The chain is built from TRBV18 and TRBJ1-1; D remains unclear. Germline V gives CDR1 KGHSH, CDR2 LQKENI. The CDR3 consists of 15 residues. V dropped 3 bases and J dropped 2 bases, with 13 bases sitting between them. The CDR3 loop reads CASSPPGVTNTEAFF. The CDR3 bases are TGTGCCAGCTCACCTCCCGGGGTAACAAACACTGAAGCTTTCTTT.

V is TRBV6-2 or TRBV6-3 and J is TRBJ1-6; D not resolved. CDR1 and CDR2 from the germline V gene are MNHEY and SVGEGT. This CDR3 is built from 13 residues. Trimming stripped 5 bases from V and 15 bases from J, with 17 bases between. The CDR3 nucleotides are TGTGCCAGCAGTGACCAGGCCCAGGATAACCTCCACTTT. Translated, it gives CASSDQAQDNLHF.

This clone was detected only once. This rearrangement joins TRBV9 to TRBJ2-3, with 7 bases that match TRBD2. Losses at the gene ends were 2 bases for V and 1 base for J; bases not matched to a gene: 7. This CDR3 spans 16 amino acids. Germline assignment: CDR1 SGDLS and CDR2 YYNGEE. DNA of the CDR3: TGTGCCAGCAGCGTTGATGCTAGCGGAGGCACAGATACGCAGTATTTT. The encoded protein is CASSVDASGGTDTQYF. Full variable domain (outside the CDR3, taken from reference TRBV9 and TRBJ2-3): DSGVTQTPKHLITATGQRVTLRCSPRSGDLSVYWYQQSLDQGLQFLIQYYNGEERAKGNILERFSAQQFPDLHSELNLSSLELGDSALYFCASSVDASGGTDTQYFGPGTRLTVL.

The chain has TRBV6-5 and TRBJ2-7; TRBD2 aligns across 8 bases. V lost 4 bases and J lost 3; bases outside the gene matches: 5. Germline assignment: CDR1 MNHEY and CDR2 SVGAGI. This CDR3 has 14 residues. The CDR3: CASSSGGMFYEQYF. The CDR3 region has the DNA TGTGCCAGCAGTTCGGGAGGGATGTTCTACGAGCAGTACTTC.

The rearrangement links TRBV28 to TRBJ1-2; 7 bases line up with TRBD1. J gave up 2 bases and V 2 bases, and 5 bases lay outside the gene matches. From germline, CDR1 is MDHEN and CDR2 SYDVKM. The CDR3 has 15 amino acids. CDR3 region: CASSLQGGRNYGYTF. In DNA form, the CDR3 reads TGTGCCAGCAGTTTACAGGGGGGACGGAACTATGGCTACACCTTC.

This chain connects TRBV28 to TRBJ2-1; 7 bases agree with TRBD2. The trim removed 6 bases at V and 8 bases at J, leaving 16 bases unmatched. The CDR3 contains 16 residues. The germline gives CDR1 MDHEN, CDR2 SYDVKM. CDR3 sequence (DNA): TGTGCCAGCAGCCTGCGGGGGACCCAGAGGATGGATGAGCAGTTCTTC. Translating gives CASSLRGTQRMDEQFF.

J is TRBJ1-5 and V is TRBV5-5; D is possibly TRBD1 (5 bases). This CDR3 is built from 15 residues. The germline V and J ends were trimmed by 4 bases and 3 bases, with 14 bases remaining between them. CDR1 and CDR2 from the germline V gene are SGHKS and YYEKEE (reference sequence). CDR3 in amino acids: CASSEYGTLNQPQHF. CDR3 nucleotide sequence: TGTGCCAGCAGCGAATACGGGACTCTCAATCAGCCCCAGCATTTT.

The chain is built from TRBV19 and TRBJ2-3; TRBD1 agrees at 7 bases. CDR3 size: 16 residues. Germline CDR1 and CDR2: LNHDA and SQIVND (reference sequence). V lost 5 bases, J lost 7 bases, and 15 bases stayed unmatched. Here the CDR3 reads CASSALRDRHINTQYF. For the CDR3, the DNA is TGTGCCAGTAGTGCCCTCCGGGACAGACATATAAATACGCAGTATTTT.

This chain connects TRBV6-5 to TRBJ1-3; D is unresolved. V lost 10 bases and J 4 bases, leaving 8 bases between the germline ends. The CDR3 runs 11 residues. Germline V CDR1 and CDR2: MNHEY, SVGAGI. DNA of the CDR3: TGTGCCACCATTTTCGGAAACACCATATATTTT. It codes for CATIFGNTIYF.